Below, one T cell receptor (beta chain) is given with its context. These data come from a study of regulatory T cells in long-lasting Graves disease. Trimming shortened V by 5 bases and J by 4 bases, and 13 bases separated the two germline ends. The germline gives CDR1 SGDLS, CDR2 YYNGEE. The CDR3 spans 13 residues. Arm-PCR of CDR3 regions and iRepertoire HTBI primers were used to build TCR beta libraries. TCRdb passed the multiplex PCR reads through MiXCR, listing each CDR3 protein once. The sample has 350,000 to 500,000 distinct CDR3 sequences; over 20% are singletons. Noted time point: persistent/refractory GD, antithyroid drugs over 5 years with positive TRAb. The TCR library was made from RNA that had been extracted from PBMCs in TRIzol.

The source was peripheral blood mononuclear cells (PBMCs), collected when the disease was refractory, from a patient treated with antithyroid drugs. The chain employs TRBV9 and TRBJ2-7, with a weak D call TRBD2 (6 bases). This clonotype was obtained from a female donor with Graves disease. This chain's CDR3 is CASSDMGGYEQYF. The CDR3 nucleotides are TGTGCCAGCAGTGACATGGGGGGATACGAGCAGTACTTC.